Shown below are 5 T cell receptor beta chains from a single sample sequenced in a study of cytomegalovirus exposure and HLA in healthy donors. Clones were read by immunoSEQ multiplex PCR, and TCRdb kept only the in-frame ones, dropping some. Seen here are 110,000 or so clones, approximately 91% observed once, and the top ten hold about 4.5%. The sequenced material came from PBMCs. These receptors were obtained from a man younger than 35 in good health and CMV-seropositive.

DNA for the CDR3: TGTGCCAGCAGTCAGGACAGGGGTCAAACCTACGAGCAGTACTTC. Translation gives CASSQDRGQTYEQYF. This chain joins TRBV7-2 and TRBJ2-7; 9 bases fit TRBD1. Germline V gene lookup returns CDR1 SGHTA and CDR2 FQGNSA. The CDR3 loop spans 15 amino acids. V shed 6 bases, J shed 2 bases, and the junction held 8 bases outside the gene matches.

This chain connects TRBV2 to TRBJ2-7, with 8 bases lining up with TRBD2. Germline V gives CDR1 SNHLY, CDR2 FYNNEI. The V gene end was trimmed by 3 bases and the J gene end by 3 bases; junction bases not matched to a gene: 16. The CDR3 is 18 amino acids. The CDR3 sequence is CASSDRRGANSPNYEQYF. Here the CDR3 DNA reads TGTGCCAGCAGTGACAGGCGGGGGGCCAATTCACCTAACTACGAGCAGTACTTC.

The chain has TRBV5-4 and TRBJ2-5; D is unclear. The CDR3 runs to 13 residues. V lost 3 bases to trimming and J lost 5 bases, with 11 bases between them. Germline V lookup: CDR1 SGHNT, CDR2 YYREEE (reference sequence). CDR3 nucleotide sequence: TGTGCCAGCAGCTCCGACATAATTGAGACCCAGTACTTC. Amino acids: CASSSDIIETQYF.

The genes are TRBV25-1 and TRBJ2-3; weak D call: TRBD1 (6 bases). CDR3 length: 10 amino acids. Per germline, CDR1 MGHDK and CDR2 SYGVNS. V shed 8 bases and J shed 11 bases, with 11 bases lying between them. CDR3 residues: CASRKGVQYF. In DNA, the CDR3 is TGTGCCAGCCGGAAGGGGGTGCAGTATTTT. The variable domain in full, completed from reference TRBV25-1 and TRBJ2-3, reads EADIYQTPRYLVIGTGKKITLECSQTMGHDKMYWYQQDPGMELHLIHYSYGVNSTEKGDLSSESTVSRIRTEHFPLTLESARPSHTSQYLCASRKGVQYFGPGTRLTVL.

This clone was seen only once. This sequence joins TRBV7-6 and TRBJ2-7; TRBD2 agrees at 13 bases. Looked up from germline, CDR1 is SGHVS and CDR2 is FNYEAQ. The V gene end was trimmed by 5 bases and the J gene end by 0 bases; junction bases not matched to a gene: 4. CDR3 length: 16 residues. The CDR3, as DNA: TGTGCCAGCAGCCAGACTAGCGGGGGGAGCTCCTACGAGCAGTACTTC. This translates into CASSQTSGGSSYEQYF.